The clone carrying this TCR beta chain has just a few counts. This sample was included in a study of blood T cell repertoires in COVID-19. Method: immunoSEQ multiplex PCR; TCRdb's copy keeps in-frame clones and lacks some. The sample carries approximately 480,000 clones, about 88% recorded once. CDR1 KGHDR and CDR2 SFDVKD come from the germline V gene. V shed 7 bases and J shed 1 base, with 13 bases lying between them. The CDR3 totals 16 residues. The chain carries TRBV24-1 and TRBJ1-6; D remains ambiguous. This TCR came from a man aged 18 to 29 with COVID-19, enrolled during active disease. The specimen sequenced was peripheral blood. This CDR3 is CATRQSKWSYNSPLHF. For the CDR3, the DNA is TGTGCCACCAGACAGTCCAAGTGGTCCTATAATTCACCCCTCCACTTT.